The 20 T cell receptor beta chains below all came from one sample that was sequenced in a study of blood T cell repertoires in COVID-19. Method: immunoSEQ multiplex PCR; TCRdb's copy keeps in-frame clones and lacks some. The sample shows a few hundred thousand clones, roughly 81% of them seen only once. Material for sequencing was PBMCs or T cells enriched from blood (not recorded which). The receptors originated from a woman between 45 and 65 years old who had been exposed to COVID-19.

The rearrangement joins TRBV9 to TRBJ2-2; 9 nucleotides agree with TRBD1. J was trimmed by 4 bases and V by 3 bases; bases with no gene match: 7. CDR1 and CDR2 (germline): SGDLS, YYNGEE. The CDR3 extends over 16 amino acids. CDR3 in DNA: TGTGCCAGCAGCGAGGGGACAGGGTCGGTCACCGGGGAGCTGTTTTTT. Protein product: CASSEGTGSVTGELFF.

The chain uses TRBV14 and TRBJ1-2, with D perhaps TRBD1 (5 bases). CDR1 and CDR2 (germline): SGHDN, FVKESK. This CDR3 is built from 14 residues. The V gene lost 4 bases and the J gene lost 3 bases, with 12 bases spanning the gap. CDR3 DNA sequence: TGTGCCAGCAGCCCGGCGGGGGGATACTATGGCTACACCTTC. It is translated as CASSPAGGYYGYTF. The whole variable domain, filled in from reference TRBV14 and TRBJ1-2, reads EAGVTQFPSHSVIEKGQTVTLRCDPISGHDNLYWYRRVMGKEIKFLLHFVKESKQDESGMPNNRFLAERTGGTYSTLKVQPAELEDSGVYFCASSPAGGYYGYTFGSGTRLTVV.

This rearrangement joins TRBV6-5 to TRBJ1-2, with D tentatively TRBD1 (6 bases). Germline lookup yields CDR1 MNHEY and CDR2 SVGAGI. Trimming pared 4 bases from V and 0 bases from J, leaving 15 bases between. The CDR3 consists of 16 residues. Here the CDR3 reads CASSSGGGIANYGYTF. The CDR3, as DNA: TGTGCCAGCAGTTCGGGAGGGGGGATAGCTAACTATGGCTACACCTTC.

There are a few counts of this clone. The J gene is TRBJ1-1, the V gene TRBV7-2; 9 positions agree with TRBD1. V trimming: 1 base; J trimming: 6 bases; junction bases outside the gene matches: 6. Germline lookup yields CDR1 SGHTA and CDR2 FQGNSA. This CDR3 has 15 residues. CDR3 region: CASSLVTGGGSEAFF. DNA for the CDR3: TGTGCCAGCAGCTTAGTAACAGGGGGCGGTTCTGAAGCTTTCTTT.

The gene calls are TRBV30 and TRBJ1-1, with D possibly matching TRBD1 (5 bases). V was cut by 8 bases and J by 1 base, with 14 bases left in between. Germline V gives CDR1 GTSNPN, CDR2 SVGIG (reference sequence). CDR3 length equals 13 residues. The CDR3 sequence: CAGADGQNTEAFF. CDR3 in DNA: TGTGCCGGGGCAGACGGACAGAACACTGAAGCTTTCTTT.

V is TRBV5-8 and J is TRBJ2-7; 7 nucleotides agree with TRBD1. V dropped 4 bases and J dropped 7; count of bases not matched to a gene: 8. This CDR3 comprises 13 residues. The germline gives CDR1 SGHTS, CDR2 YDEGEE. The CDR3 spells CASSLDRATEQYF. The CDR3 coding sequence is TGTGCCAGCAGCCTCGACAGGGCTACTGAGCAGTACTTC.

The V call is TRBV10-3, the J call TRBJ2-7, with TRBD1 matching over 10 bases. Per germline, CDR1 ENHRY and CDR2 SYGVKD. J gave up 6 bases and V 5 bases, and 10 bases lay outside the gene matches. The CDR3 covers 15 residues. CDR3 DNA: TGTGCCATCAGTTTGGAGCCGGGACAGGGGTTCGAGCAGTACTTC. Amino acids: CAISLEPGQGFEQYF.

A word on this clone: Other DNA sequences in this specimen translate into the identical CDR3. This rearrangement joins TRBV5-1 to TRBJ1-1; no firm D call. Trimming cost V 0 bases and J 1 base, with 4 bases left between them. Germline CDR1 is SGHRS and CDR2 is YFSETQ. The length of the CDR3 is 13 residues. CDR3 in DNA: TGCGCCAGCAGCTTGGCCGGGAACACTGAAGCTTTCTTT. Amino acids: CASSLAGNTEAFF.

The chain is built from TRBV9 and TRBJ2-3, with TRBD2 identical over 8 bases. Germline-derived CDR1 and CDR2 are SGDLS and YYNGEE. This CDR3 is built from 16 residues. Losses at the gene ends were 4 bases for V and 1 base for J; bases not matched to a gene: 8. The CDR3 DNA reads TGTGCCAGCAGCCCCTGGGAAGCGGGGGGCACAGATACGCAGTATTTT. Translating gives CASSPWEAGGTDTQYF.

V is TRBV2 and J is TRBJ1-1; 7 bases agree with TRBD1. V gave up 4 bases and J gave up 6 bases; unmatched junction bases: 8. The length of the CDR3 is 14 residues. Per germline, CDR1 SNHLY and CDR2 FYNNEI. CDR3 coding DNA: TGTGCCAGCAGTGGACGACAGGGAAAATCTGAAGCTTTCTTT. This codes for CASSGRQGKSEAFF.

This clone was detected only a few times. V usage is TRBV5-5 and J usage is TRBJ2-7, with D tentatively TRBD1 (6 bases). Trimming left V 4 bases short and J 13 bases short, with 18 bases between. CDR1 is SGHKS, CDR2 YYEKEE, per germline (reference sequence). The CDR3 loop spans 12 amino acids. CDR3 in amino acids: CASSIYPGTFYF. The CDR3, as DNA: TGTGCCAGCAGCATCTACCCGGGGACATTCTACTTC.

This clone was found a few times. The J gene is TRBJ1-2, the V gene TRBV5-1; 8 positions match TRBD1. Germline CDR1 SGHRS, CDR2 YFSETQ. V lost 5 bases, J lost 12 bases, and 15 bases stayed unmatched. This CDR3 is 14 amino acids long. The CDR3 region has the DNA TGCGCCAGCAGTCCTGATGGACAGGGTCTAATGCACACCTTC. Its protein product is CASSPDGQGLMHTF. Combining the CDR3 with reference TRBV5-1 and TRBJ1-2 gives the whole variable domain KAGVTQTPRYLIKTRGQQVTLSCSPISGHRSVSWYQQTPGQGLQFLFEYFSETQRNKGNFPGRFSGRQFSNSRSEMNVSTLELGDSALYLCASSPDGQGLMHTFGSGTRLTVV.

This chain links TRBV30 with TRBJ2-2; no reliable D call. Between the trimmed V and J ends, which lost 4 bases and 8 bases, there was a span of 23 bases. Germline V gene sequence: CDR1 GTSNPN, CDR2 SVGIG (reference sequence). The length of the CDR3 is 16 residues. The DNA of the CDR3 is TGTGCCTGGACCTTCAGAGGAAGAAGAGTGTCGGGGGAGCTGTTTTTT. It yields the protein CAWTFRGRRVSGELFF. Using reference TRBV30 and TRBJ2-2 for the parts outside the CDR3, the full variable domain is SQTIHQWPATLVQPVGSPLSLECTVEGTSNPNLYWYRQAAGRGLQLLFYSVGIGQISSEVPQNLSASRPQDRQFILSSKKLLLSDSGFYLCAWTFRGRRVSGELFFGEGSRLTVL.

This clone was seen a handful of times. V usage is TRBV2 and J usage is TRBJ2-2, with TRBD2 matching 14 bases. Trimming cost V 7 bases and J 2 bases; bases outside gene matches: 9. The CDR3 is 18 residues long. The germline V gene has CDR1 SNHLY and CDR2 FYNNEI. The DNA of the CDR3 is TGTGCCAGCATTTCAGGACTAGCGGGGGGACAAAACACCGGGGAGCTGTTTTTT. It specifies CASISGLAGGQNTGELFF.

The rearrangement joins TRBV2 to TRBJ1-1; possible D gene TRBD1, 5 bases. Trimming stripped 6 bases from V and 5 bases from J, with 22 bases between. CDR3 length: 16 residues. Germline CDR1 and CDR2: SNHLY and FYNNEI. The CDR3 spells CASRRTNLGLRTEAFF. The DNA of the CDR3 is TGTGCCAGCAGACGCACCAACTTGGGACTCCGTACTGAAGCTTTCTTT.

V is TRBV28 and J is TRBJ2-6, with D uncertain. V lost 2 bases to trimming and J lost 1 base, with 6 bases between them. The CDR3 totals 15 residues. Germline CDR1 and CDR2: MDHEN and SYDVKM. The DNA for the CDR3 is TGTGCCAGCAGTTTAGTACTATCTGGGGCCAACGTCCTGACTTTC. Encoded protein: CASSLVLSGANVLTF.

This chain links TRBV2 with TRBJ2-5; perhaps TRBD2 as D (6 bases). Germline lookup yields CDR1 SNHLY and CDR2 FYNNEI. The length of the CDR3 is 14 residues. V was trimmed by 4 bases and J by 6 bases, leaving 15 bases between them. This chain's CDR3 is CASSGMGDWKTQYF. Here the CDR3 DNA reads TGTGCCAGCAGTGGTATGGGGGACTGGAAGACCCAGTACTTC.

The rearrangement joins TRBV15 to TRBJ1-5; D is undetermined. CDR1 is LNHNV and CDR2 is YYDKDF in the germline V gene (reference sequence). The CDR3 has 14 residues. Trimming took 6 bases from V and 0 from J, leaving 9 bases between them. In DNA, the CDR3 is TGTGCCACCAGTTGGGAGTATAGCAATCAGCCCCAGCATTTT. Amino acid sequence: CATSWEYSNQPQHF.

This chain uses TRBV24-1 with TRBJ1-5, with 7 bases fitting TRBD1. Germline lookup yields CDR1 KGHDR and CDR2 SFDVKD. The V and J ends lost 2 bases and 11 bases, in that order; junction bases with no gene match: 14. The CDR3 is made up of 16 amino acids. The chain's CDR3 is CATSDSRQGRGTAQHF. CDR3 sequence (DNA): TGTGCCACCAGTGATTCTCGACAGGGCCGGGGAACCGCCCAGCATTTT.

The chain employs TRBV6-5 and TRBJ1-3; TRBD1 matches at 10 bases. The junction had 1 base not matched to a gene; V was cut back by 5 bases and J by 0 bases. Germline V gene lookup returns CDR1 MNHEY and CDR2 SVGAGI. This CDR3 comprises 15 residues. In nucleotides, the CDR3 is TGTGCCAGCAGTCGGACAGGGGGCTCTGGAAACACCATATATTTT. Translating gives CASSRTGGSGNTIYF.